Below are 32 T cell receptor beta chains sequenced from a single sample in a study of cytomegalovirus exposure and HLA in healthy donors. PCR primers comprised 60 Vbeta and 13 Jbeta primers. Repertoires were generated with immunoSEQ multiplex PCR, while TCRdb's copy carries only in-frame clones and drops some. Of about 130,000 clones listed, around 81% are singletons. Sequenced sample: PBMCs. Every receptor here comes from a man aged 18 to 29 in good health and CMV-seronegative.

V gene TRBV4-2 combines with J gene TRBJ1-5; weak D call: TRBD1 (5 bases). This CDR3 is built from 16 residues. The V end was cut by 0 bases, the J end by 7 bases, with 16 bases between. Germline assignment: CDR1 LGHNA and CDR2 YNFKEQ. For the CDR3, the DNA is TGTGCCAGCAGCCAAGATTTTTCAGGGTCACCCCAGCCCCAGCATTTT. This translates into CASSQDFSGSPQPQHF.

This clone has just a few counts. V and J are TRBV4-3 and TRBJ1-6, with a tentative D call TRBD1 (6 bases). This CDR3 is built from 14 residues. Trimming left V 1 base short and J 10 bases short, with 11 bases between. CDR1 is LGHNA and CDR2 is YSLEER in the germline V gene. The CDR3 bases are TGCGCCAGCAGCCAAGTTAGGGGGTACTCACCCCTCCACTTT. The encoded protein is CASSQVRGYSPLHF.

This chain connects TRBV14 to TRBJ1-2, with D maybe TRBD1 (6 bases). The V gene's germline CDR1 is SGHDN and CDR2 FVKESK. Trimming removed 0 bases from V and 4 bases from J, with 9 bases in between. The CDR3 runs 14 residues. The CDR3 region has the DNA TGTGCCAGCAGCCAAGATAACAGGGTCTATGGCTACACCTTC. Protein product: CASSQDNRVYGYTF.

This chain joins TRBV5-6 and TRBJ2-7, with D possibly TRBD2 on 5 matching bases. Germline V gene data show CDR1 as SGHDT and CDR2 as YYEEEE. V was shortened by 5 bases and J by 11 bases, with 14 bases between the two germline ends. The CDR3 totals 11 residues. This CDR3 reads CASSRGAWKYF. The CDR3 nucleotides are TGTGCCAGCAGTCGGGGAGCCTGGAAGTACTTC. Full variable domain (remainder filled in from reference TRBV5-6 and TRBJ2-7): DAGVTQSPTHLIKTRGQQVTLRCSPKSGHDTVSWYQQALGQGPQFIFQYYEEEERQRGNFPDRFSGHQFPNYSSELNVNALLLGDSALYLCASSRGAWKYFGPGTRLTVT.

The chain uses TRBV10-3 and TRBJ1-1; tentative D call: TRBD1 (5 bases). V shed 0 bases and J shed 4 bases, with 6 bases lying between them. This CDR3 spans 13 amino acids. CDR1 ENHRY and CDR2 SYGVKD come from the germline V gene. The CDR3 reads CAISESGGTEAFF. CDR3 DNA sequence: TGTGCCATCAGTGAGTCGGGGGGCACTGAAGCTTTCTTT.

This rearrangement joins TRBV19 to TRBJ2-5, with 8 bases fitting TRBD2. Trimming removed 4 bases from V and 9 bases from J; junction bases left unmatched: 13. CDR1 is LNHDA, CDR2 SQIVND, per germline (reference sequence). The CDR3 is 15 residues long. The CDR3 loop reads CASSTTGTRKEAQYF. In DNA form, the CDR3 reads TGTGCCAGTAGTACCACCGGGACTAGGAAGGAGGCCCAGTACTTC.

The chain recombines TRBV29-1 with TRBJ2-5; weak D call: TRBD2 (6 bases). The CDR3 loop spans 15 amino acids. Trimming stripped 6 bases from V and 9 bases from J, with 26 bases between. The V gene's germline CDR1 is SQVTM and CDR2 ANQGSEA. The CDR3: CSVAGGGGRVDPQYF. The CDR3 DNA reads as TGCAGCGTCGCAGGTGGGGGAGGAAGGGTTGATCCCCAGTACTTC.

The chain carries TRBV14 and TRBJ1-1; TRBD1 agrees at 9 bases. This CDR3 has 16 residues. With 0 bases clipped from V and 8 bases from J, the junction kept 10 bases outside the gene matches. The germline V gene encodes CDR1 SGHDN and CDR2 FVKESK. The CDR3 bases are TGTGCCAGCAGCCAAGAAGGGACAGGGAGGCCTGAGGAAGCTTTCTTT. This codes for CASSQEGTGRPEEAFF.

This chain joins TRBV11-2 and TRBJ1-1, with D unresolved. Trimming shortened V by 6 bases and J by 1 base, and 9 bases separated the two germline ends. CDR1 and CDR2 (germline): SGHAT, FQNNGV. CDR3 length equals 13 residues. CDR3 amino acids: CASSDNRNTEAFF. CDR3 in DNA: TGTGCCAGCAGTGATAATAGGAACACTGAAGCTTTCTTT.

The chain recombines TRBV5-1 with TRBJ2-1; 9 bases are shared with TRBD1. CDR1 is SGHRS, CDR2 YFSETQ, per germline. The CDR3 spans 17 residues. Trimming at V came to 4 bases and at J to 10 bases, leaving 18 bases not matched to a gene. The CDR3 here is CASSPGGQGYPGEEQFF. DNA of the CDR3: TGCGCCAGCAGCCCCGGGGGACAGGGATATCCCGGCGAGGAGCAGTTCTTC. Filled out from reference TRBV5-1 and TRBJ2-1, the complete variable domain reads KAGVTQTPRYLIKTRGQQVTLSCSPISGHRSVSWYQQTPGQGLQFLFEYFSETQRNKGNFPGRFSGRQFSNSRSEMNVSTLELGDSALYLCASSPGGQGYPGEEQFFGPGTRLTVL.

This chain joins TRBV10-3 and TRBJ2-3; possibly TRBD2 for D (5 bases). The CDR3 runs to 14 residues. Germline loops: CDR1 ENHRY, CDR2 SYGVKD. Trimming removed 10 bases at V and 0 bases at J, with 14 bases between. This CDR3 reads CATRAVTSTDTQYF. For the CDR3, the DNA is TGTGCCACCCGAGCGGTGACTAGCACAGATACGCAGTATTTT.

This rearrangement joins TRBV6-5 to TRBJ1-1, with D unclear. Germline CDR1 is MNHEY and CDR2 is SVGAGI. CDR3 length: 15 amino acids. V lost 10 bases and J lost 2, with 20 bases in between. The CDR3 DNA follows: TGTGCCACCACCGAGGGCGGAGCGGGTAACACTGAAGCTTTCTTT. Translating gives CATTEGGAGNTEAFF.

CDR3 residues: CASRPTATYGYTF. The CDR3 DNA reads TGCGCCAGCAGGCCGACTGCGACCTATGGCTACACCTTC. The chain has TRBV4-1 and TRBJ1-2; D remains unclear. CDR3 length: 13 residues. The germline V gene encodes CDR1 MGHRA and CDR2 YSYEKL. V lost 6 bases, J lost 4 bases, and 12 bases lay in between.

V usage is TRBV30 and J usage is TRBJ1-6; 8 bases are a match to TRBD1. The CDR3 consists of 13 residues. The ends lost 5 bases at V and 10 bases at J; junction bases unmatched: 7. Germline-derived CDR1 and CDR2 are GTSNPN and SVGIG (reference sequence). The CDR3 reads CAWEDRGTSPLHF. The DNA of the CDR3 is TGTGCCTGGGAAGACAGGGGCACATCACCCCTCCACTTT.

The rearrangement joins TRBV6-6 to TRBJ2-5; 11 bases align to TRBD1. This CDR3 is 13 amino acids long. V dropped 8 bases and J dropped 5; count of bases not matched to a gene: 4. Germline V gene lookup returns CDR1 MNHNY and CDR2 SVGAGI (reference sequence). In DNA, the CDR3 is TGTGCCAGCGGACAGGGGGCCTGGGAGACCCAGTACTTC. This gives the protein CASGQGAWETQYF.

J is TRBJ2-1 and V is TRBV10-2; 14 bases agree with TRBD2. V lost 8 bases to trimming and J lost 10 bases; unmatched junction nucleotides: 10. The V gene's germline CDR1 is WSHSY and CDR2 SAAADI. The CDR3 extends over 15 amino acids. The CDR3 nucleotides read TGCGCCAGCGGACCGGGACTAGCGGGGGTTTTGGAGCAGTTCTTC. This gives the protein CASGPGLAGVLEQFF.

DNA for the CDR3: TGTGCCAGCAGCGTAGCATTAGGGGGCGCGGACACTGAAGCTTTCTTT. This codes for CASSVALGGADTEAFF. The gene calls are TRBV9 and TRBJ1-1, with 7 bases lining up with TRBD1. This CDR3 contains 16 residues. Trimming took 0 bases from V and 3 from J; bases not matched to a gene: 8. The germline V gene has CDR1 SGDLS and CDR2 YYNGEE.

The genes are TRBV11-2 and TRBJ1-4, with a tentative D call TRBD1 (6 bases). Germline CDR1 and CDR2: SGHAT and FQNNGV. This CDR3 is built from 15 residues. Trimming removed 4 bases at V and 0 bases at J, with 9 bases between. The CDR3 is CASSYRTATNEKLFF. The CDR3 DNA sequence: TGTGCCAGCAGCTATCGGACAGCAACTAATGAAAAACTGTTTTTT.

The CDR3 nucleotides read TGCGCCAGCAGGGAGCGAGAGAATTCACCCCTCCACTTT. Its translation is CASRERENSPLHF. The chain has TRBV10-1 and TRBJ1-6; D ambiguous. CDR3 size: 13 residues. Germline V CDR1 and CDR2: WNHNN, SYGVQD (reference sequence). V was shortened by 6 bases and J by 7 bases, with 10 bases between the two germline ends.

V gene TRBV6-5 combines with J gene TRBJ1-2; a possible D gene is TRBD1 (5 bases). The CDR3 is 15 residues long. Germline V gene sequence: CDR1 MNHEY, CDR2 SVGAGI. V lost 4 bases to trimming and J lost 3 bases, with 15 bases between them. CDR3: CASSSERGGHYGYTF. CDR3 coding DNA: TGTGCCAGCAGTTCCGAGCGGGGGGGTCACTATGGCTACACCTTC.

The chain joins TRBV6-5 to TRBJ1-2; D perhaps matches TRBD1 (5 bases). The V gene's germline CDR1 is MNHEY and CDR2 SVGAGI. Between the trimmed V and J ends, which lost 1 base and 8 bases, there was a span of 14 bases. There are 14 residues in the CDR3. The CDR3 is CASSYFGGEKGYTF. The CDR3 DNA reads TGTGCCAGCAGTTACTTCGGGGGTGAGAAAGGCTACACCTTC.

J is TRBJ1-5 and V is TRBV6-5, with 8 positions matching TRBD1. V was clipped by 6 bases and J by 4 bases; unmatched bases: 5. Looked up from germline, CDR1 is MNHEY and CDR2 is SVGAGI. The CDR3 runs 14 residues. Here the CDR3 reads CASSRTGGNQPQHF. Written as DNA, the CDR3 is TGTGCCAGCAGCCGAACAGGGGGGAATCAGCCCCAGCATTTT.

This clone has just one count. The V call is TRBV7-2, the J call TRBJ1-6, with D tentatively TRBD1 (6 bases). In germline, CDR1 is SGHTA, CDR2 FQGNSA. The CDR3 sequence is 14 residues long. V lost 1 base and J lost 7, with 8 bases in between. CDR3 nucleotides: TGTGCCAGCAGCTTAGTAGGGGGAAATTCACCCCTCCACTTT. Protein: CASSLVGGNSPLHF.

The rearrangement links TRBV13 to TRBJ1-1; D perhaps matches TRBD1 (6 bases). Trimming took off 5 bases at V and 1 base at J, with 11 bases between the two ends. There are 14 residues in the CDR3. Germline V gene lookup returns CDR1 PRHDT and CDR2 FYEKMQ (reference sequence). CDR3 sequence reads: CASSPGTQNTEAFF. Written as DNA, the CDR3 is TGTGCCAGCAGCCCGGGGACACAGAACACTGAAGCTTTCTTT.

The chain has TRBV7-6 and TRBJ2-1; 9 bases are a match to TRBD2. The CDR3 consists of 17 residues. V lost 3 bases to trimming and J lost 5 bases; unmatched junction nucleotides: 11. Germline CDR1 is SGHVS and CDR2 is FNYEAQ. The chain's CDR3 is CASSFHPERGEDNEQFF. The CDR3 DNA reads TGTGCCAGCAGCTTCCACCCCGAGCGGGGGGAGGACAATGAGCAGTTCTTC.

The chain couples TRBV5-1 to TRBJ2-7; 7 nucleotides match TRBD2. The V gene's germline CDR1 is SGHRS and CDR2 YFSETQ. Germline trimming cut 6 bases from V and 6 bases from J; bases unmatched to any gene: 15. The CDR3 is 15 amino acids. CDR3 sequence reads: CASTLVIGSGGEQYF. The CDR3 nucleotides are TGCGCCAGCACCCTAGTAATAGGGTCGGGAGGCGAGCAGTACTTC.

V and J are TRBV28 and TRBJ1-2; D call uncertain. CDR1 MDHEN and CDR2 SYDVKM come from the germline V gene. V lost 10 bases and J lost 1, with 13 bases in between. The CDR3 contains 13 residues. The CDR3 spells CAITAGVNYGYTF. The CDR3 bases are TGTGCCATCACCGCGGGAGTTAACTATGGCTACACCTTC.

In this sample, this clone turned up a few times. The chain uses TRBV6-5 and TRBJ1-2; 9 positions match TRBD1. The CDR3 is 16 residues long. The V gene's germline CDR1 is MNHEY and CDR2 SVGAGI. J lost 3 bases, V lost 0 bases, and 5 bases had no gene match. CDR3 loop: CASSYSFGQGHYGYTF. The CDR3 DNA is TGTGCCAGCAGTTACTCCTTCGGACAGGGGCACTATGGCTACACCTTC.

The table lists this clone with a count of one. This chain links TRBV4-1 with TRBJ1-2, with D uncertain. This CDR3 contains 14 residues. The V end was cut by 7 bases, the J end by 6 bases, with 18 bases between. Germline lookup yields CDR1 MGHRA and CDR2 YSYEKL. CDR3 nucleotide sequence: TGCGCCAGCACTTCAACCCGCGGGAGGAATGGCTACACCTTC. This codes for CASTSTRGRNGYTF.

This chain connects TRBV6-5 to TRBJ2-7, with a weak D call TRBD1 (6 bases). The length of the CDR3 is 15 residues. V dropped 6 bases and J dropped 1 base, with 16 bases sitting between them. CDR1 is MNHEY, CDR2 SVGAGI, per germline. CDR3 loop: CASRLSQGGSYEQYF. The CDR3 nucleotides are TGTGCCAGCAGACTATCACAGGGCGGGTCCTACGAGCAGTACTTC.

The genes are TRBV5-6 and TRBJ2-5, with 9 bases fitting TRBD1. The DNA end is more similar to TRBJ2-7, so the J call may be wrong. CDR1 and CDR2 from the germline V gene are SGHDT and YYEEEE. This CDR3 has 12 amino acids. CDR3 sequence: CASGTGLYEQYF. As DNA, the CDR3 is TGTGCCAGCGGGACAGGGCTGTACGAGCAGTACTTC.

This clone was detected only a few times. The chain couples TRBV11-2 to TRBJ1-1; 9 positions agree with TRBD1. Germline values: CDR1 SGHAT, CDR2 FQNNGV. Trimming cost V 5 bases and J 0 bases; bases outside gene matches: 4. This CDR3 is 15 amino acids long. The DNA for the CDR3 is TGTGCCAGCAGCCCGTGGACAGGGGTGAACACTGAAGCTTTCTTT. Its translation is CASSPWTGVNTEAFF. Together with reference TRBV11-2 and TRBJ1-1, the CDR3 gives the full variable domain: EAGVAQSPRYKIIEKRQSVAFWCNPISGHATLYWYQQILGQGPKLLIQFQNNGVVDDSQLPKDRFSAERLKGVDSTLKIQPAKLEDSAVYLCASSPWTGVNTEAFFGQGTRLTVV.